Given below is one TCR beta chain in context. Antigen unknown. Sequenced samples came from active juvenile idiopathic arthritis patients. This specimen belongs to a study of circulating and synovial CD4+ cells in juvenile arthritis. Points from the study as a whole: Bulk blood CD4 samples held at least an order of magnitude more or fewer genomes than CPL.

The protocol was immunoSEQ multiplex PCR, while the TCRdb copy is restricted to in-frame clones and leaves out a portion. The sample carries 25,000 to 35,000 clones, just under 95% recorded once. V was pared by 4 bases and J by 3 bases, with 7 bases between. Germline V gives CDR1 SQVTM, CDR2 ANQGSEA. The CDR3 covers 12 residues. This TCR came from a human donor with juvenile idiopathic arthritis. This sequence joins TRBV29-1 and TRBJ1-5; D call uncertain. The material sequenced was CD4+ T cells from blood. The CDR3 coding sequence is TGCAGCGTTGCGGAGGTCAATCAGCCCCAGCATTTT. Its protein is CSVAEVNQPQHF.